The next 22 T cell receptor beta chains were all read from a single sample in a study of response to subunit inactivated influenza vaccine (dated by TCRdb to 2016 to 2019). To prepare the library, RT-PCR was applied. TCRdb names Illumina HiSeq 2500 as the instrument used. TCRdb took the public reads, trimmed them with fastp at Q25, ran MiXCR for clone calling and kept in-frame beta chains. Every CDR3 protein is listed once, alongside the most common genes and DNA of its rows. This sample holds about 500,000 distinct CDR3 sequences; 6.5% to 8% were observed only once. Of the sample, around 13% falls within the top ten clones. The sample here was PBMCs from blood, taken 23 to 25 months after vaccination. The receptors were sampled from a man aged 45-69 years who received an inactivated influenza vaccine. Donor details come from another sample of the same person, matched by shared clones.

The chain carries TRBV6-1 and TRBJ1-2, with 8 positions matching TRBD1. Trimming took 7 bases from V and 7 from J; bases not matched to a gene: 8. The germline V gene has CDR1 MNHNS and CDR2 SASEGT. This CDR3 is built from 13 residues. For the CDR3, the DNA is TGTGCCAGCACAGGGGGCTCATTGGGTGGCTACACCTTC. It yields the protein CASTGGSLGGYTF.

This chain links TRBV5-1 with TRBJ2-6; no clear D. The CDR3 length is 16 residues. The V gene lost 0 bases and the J gene lost 0 bases, with 7 bases spanning the gap. The V gene's germline CDR1 is SGHRS and CDR2 YFSETQ. DNA for the CDR3: TGCGCCAGCAGCTTGGCCGGTCTCTCTGGGGCCAACGTCCTGACTTTC. Amino acids: CASSLAGLSGANVLTF.

J is TRBJ1-2 and V is TRBV5-1, with 11 bases identical to TRBD1. V lost 4 bases, J lost 7 bases, and 6 bases stayed unmatched. Per germline, CDR1 SGHRS and CDR2 YFSETQ. This CDR3 has 14 amino acids. In DNA form, the CDR3 reads TGCGCCAGCAGCCGCGGACAGGGGGCGCGTGGCTACACCTTC. This encodes CASSRGQGARGYTF.

This chain uses TRBV3-1 with TRBJ2-7; D not certain. The CDR3 spans 14 residues. CDR1 is LGHDT, CDR2 YNNKEL, per germline (reference sequence). The ends were cut back, 0 bases at V and 7 bases at J, with 13 bases in the middle. The CDR3 reads CASSQEGGFGEQYF. The CDR3 DNA reads as TGTGCCAGCAGCCAAGAGGGCGGCTTCGGGGAGCAGTACTTC.

This clonotype appeared a few times. The chain has TRBV27 and TRBJ2-3; TRBD1 aligns across 8 bases. The germline V gene encodes CDR1 MNHEY and CDR2 SMNVEV (reference sequence). With 4 bases clipped from V and 6 bases from J, the junction kept 6 bases outside the gene matches. This CDR3 comprises 14 residues. The CDR3 sequence: CASSYRDRLDTQYF. The CDR3 DNA reads TGTGCCAGCAGTTACCGGGACAGGCTCGATACGCAGTATTTT.

This clonotype was counted only a few times. This chain links TRBV20-1 with TRBJ2-1; 7 bases are shared with TRBD2. The CDR3 is 12 residues long. The V gene end was trimmed by 7 bases and the J gene end by 6 bases; junction bases not matched to a gene: 6. Per the germline V gene, CDR1 is DFQATT and CDR2 is SNEGSKA (reference sequence). DNA of the CDR3: TGCAGTGAGCGGGGAAGTTCCAATGAGCAGTTCTTC. It codes for CSERGSSNEQFF.

The chain combines TRBV20-1 with TRBJ1-5, with D possibly TRBD1 on 5 matching bases. This CDR3 contains 15 residues. Trimming cost V 3 bases and J 6 bases, with 18 bases left between them. The germline V gene encodes CDR1 DFQATT and CDR2 SNEGSKA (reference sequence). CDR3 in amino acids: CSASRFRQGTQPQHF. In DNA, the CDR3 is TGCAGTGCTAGCAGGTTCCGGCAGGGTACTCAGCCCCAGCATTTT.

The chain is built from TRBV6-5 and TRBJ1-3, with D perhaps matching TRBD1 (5 bases). This CDR3 spans 17 amino acids. Per the germline V gene, CDR1 is MNHEY and CDR2 is SVGAGI. V gave up 0 bases and J gave up 0 bases, with 12 bases separating them. DNA of the CDR3: TGTGCCAGCAGTTACTCCCGGGGCCGGTACTCTGGAAACACCATATATTTT. It yields the protein CASSYSRGRYSGNTIYF.

The DNA for the CDR3 is TGTGCCAGCAGCACCACTAGTTACAATGAGCAGTTCTTC. Amino acids: CASSTTSYNEQFF. The chain is built from TRBV7-2 and TRBJ2-1, with D possibly TRBD2 on 5 matching bases. In germline, CDR1 is SGHTA, CDR2 FQGNSA. The CDR3 sequence is 13 residues long. Trimming stripped 5 bases from V and 4 bases from J, with 9 bases between.

This clonotype was detected many times. The rearrangement uses TRBV20-1 and TRBJ1-1, with a weak D call TRBD1 (6 bases). The CDR3 sequence is 14 residues long. Germline-derived CDR1 and CDR2 are DFQATT and SNEGSKA (reference sequence). The ends were cut back, 3 bases at V and 1 base at J, with 12 bases in the middle. The CDR3 DNA follows: TGCAGTGCTAGGACGGGGGCATCGAACACTGAAGCTTTCTTT. This sequence encodes CSARTGASNTEAFF.

V and J are TRBV6-1 and TRBJ1-2; weak D call: TRBD1 (5 bases). Trimming shortened V by 4 bases and J by 4 bases, and 10 bases separated the two germline ends. CDR3 length: 13 amino acids. Germline V gene sequence: CDR1 MNHNS, CDR2 SASEGT. This CDR3 reads CASSVQGVYGYTF. The CDR3 region has the DNA TGTGCCAGCAGTGTCCAGGGTGTCTATGGCTACACCTTC.

This clonotype was recorded a few times. The chain couples TRBV6-2 or TRBV6-3 to TRBJ2-7, with D possibly being TRBD1 or TRBD2 (5 bases each). There are 16 residues in the CDR3. V was pared by 4 bases and J by 0 bases, with 16 bases between. CDR1 and CDR2 (germline): MNHEY, SVGEGT. CDR3 region: CASSWDQSTFSYEQYF. The CDR3 DNA follows: TGTGCCAGCAGTTGGGACCAAAGTACCTTCTCCTACGAGCAGTACTTC.

The table lists this clonotype with a few counts. The V call is TRBV4-1, the J call TRBJ1-2; D may be TRBD1 (6 bases). V lost 4 bases, J lost 7 bases, and 13 bases lay in between. CDR3 length: 13 amino acids. CDR1 is MGHRA, CDR2 YSYEKL, per germline. The CDR3 DNA reads TGCGCCAGCAGCCGGGAGACAGGCCGTGGCTACACCTTC. It specifies CASSRETGRGYTF.

This clonotype has a handful of counts. The V and J genes are TRBV29-1 and TRBJ1-1; 8 bases are a match to TRBD1. Trimming took 3 bases from V and 4 from J; bases not matched to a gene: 7. Germline V gene sequence: CDR1 SQVTM, CDR2 ANQGSEA. The CDR3 totals 14 residues. DNA of the CDR3: TGCAGCGTTGATGGACAGGGATCTGGCACTGAAGCTTTCTTT. It yields the protein CSVDGQGSGTEAFF.

This clonotype was recorded many times. J is TRBJ2-1 and V is TRBV7-9; D call uncertain. The germline V gene has CDR1 SEHNR and CDR2 FQNEAQ (reference sequence). The CDR3 sequence is 14 residues long. V was cut by 1 base and J by 4 bases, with 8 bases left in between. In DNA, the CDR3 is TGTGCCAGCAGCTTAGAGGCCTTATACAATGAGCAGTTCTTC. Translation gives CASSLEALYNEQFF.

At least ten counts were recorded for this clonotype. The chain is built from TRBV29-1 and TRBJ2-1; possible D gene TRBD1, 6 bases. The germline gives CDR1 SQVTM, CDR2 ANQGSEA. CDR3 size: 13 residues. Trimming shortened V by 8 bases and J by 9 bases, and 20 bases separated the two germline ends. The CDR3 nucleotides are TGCAGCACTCTCCCCGTCCGAGGGGGTGAGCAGTTCTTC. It translates to CSTLPVRGGEQFF.

This clonotype was detected only a few times. The CDR3 nucleotides are TGTGCCAGCAGCTCAGGGACAGCTTCTGGAAACACCATATATTTT. Translation gives CASSSGTASGNTIYF. The chain uses TRBV7-2 and TRBJ1-3; TRBD1 agrees at 7 bases. Germline-derived CDR1 and CDR2 are SGHTA and FQGNSA. The CDR3 covers 15 residues. J lost 1 base, V lost 4 bases, and 4 bases had no gene match. Supplemented by reference TRBV7-2 and TRBJ1-3, the full variable domain reads GAGVSQSPSNKVTEKGKDVELRCDPISGHTALYWYRQSLGQGLEFLIYFQGNSAPDKSGLPSDRFSAERTGGSVSTLTIQRTQQEDSAVYLCASSSGTASGNTIYFGEGSWLTVV.

The V and J genes are TRBV20-1 and TRBJ2-2, with 7 positions matching TRBD1. The CDR3 contains 15 residues. CDR1 is DFQATT, CDR2 SNEGSKA, per germline (reference sequence). V lost 6 bases and J lost 2; bases outside the gene matches: 9. As DNA, the CDR3 is TGCAGTGCCCCGCTACAGGGGTATAACACCGGGGAGCTGTTTTTT. Residues: CSAPLQGYNTGELFF.

The CDR3 spells CASSELAGGPEGYNEQFF. For the CDR3, the DNA is TGTGCCAGCAGTGAACTAGCGGGGGGCCCGGAGGGATACAATGAGCAGTTCTTC. The chain carries TRBV2 and TRBJ2-1, with 11 bases matching TRBD2. V was pared by 2 bases and J by 4 bases, with 10 bases of the junction left unmatched. CDR1 is SNHLY, CDR2 FYNNEI, per germline. The CDR3 consists of 18 residues.

The chain employs TRBV4-2 and TRBJ2-3; D may be TRBD1 (7 bases). CDR3 length equals 15 residues. V was cut by 0 bases and J by 3 bases, with 10 bases left in between. Germline assignment: CDR1 LGHNA and CDR2 YNFKEQ. The CDR3, as DNA: TGTGCCAGCAGCCAAGACAGGGGGGCAACAGATACGCAGTATTTT. Amino acid sequence: CASSQDRGATDTQYF.

This clonotype occurred a few times. The gene calls are TRBV11-2 and TRBJ2-4; 14 bases are a match to TRBD2. CDR3 size: 15 residues. V lost 4 bases and J lost 9; bases outside the gene matches: 5. Germline V gene lookup returns CDR1 SGHAT and CDR2 FQNNGV. The CDR3 DNA follows: TGTGCCAGCAGCTACGGACTAGCGGGGGGAGCCATTCAGTACTTC. Translation: CASSYGLAGGAIQYF.

This clonotype showed up many times. CDR3 sequence (DNA): TGCGCCAGCAGTCTGGAGGGGAGGATTAATGAAAAACTGTTTTTT. This gives the protein CASSLEGRINEKLFF. The chain employs TRBV5-1 and TRBJ1-4; D is possibly TRBD1 (5 bases). The CDR3 extends over 15 amino acids. Germline CDR1 and CDR2: SGHRS and YFSETQ. The ends were cut back, 5 bases at V and 4 bases at J, with 15 bases in the middle.